The 12 T cell receptor beta chains below all came from one sample that was sequenced in a study of blood T cell repertoires in COVID-19. This table comes from immunoSEQ multiplex PCR, and its TCRdb copy is limited to in-frame clones, with some not included. The repertoire consists of about 480,000 clones, with roughly 89% occurring once and the leading ten covering 4.3%. Input material: peripheral blood. Every receptor here comes from a woman in her 30s with acute or convalescent COVID-19.

The V and J genes are TRBV7-2 and TRBJ2-5; 15 nucleotides line up with TRBD2. This CDR3 comprises 15 residues. J lost 4 bases, V lost 5 bases, and 2 bases had no gene match. Germline V gene data show CDR1 as SGHTA and CDR2 as FQGNSA. In nucleotides, the CDR3 is TGTGCCAGCAGCGCGGGACTAGCGGGGGGAGAGACCCAGTACTTC. Encoded protein: CASSAGLAGGETQYF.

The chain links TRBV29-1 to TRBJ2-1; 10 bases are a match to TRBD2. Germline trimming cut 6 bases from V and 3 bases from J; bases unmatched to any gene: 8. The CDR3 consists of 15 residues. CDR1 and CDR2 (germline): SQVTM, ANQGSEA. CDR3 sequence reads: CSVPISGGVYNEQFF. The CDR3 DNA reads as TGCAGCGTCCCAATCAGCGGGGGGGTCTACAATGAGCAGTTCTTC.

V and J are TRBV28 and TRBJ1-1, with 12 bases fitting TRBD1. The length of the CDR3 is 17 residues. With 8 bases clipped from V and 3 bases from J, the junction kept 13 bases outside the gene matches. Germline assignment: CDR1 MDHEN and CDR2 SYDVKM. CDR3 coding DNA: TGTGCCAGCTCAACTGGGACAGGGGGCTTTTGGGACACTGAAGCTTTCTTT. It translates to CASSTGTGGFWDTEAFF.

This chain joins TRBV28 and TRBJ1-6; TRBD1 might be the D (6 bases). Looked up from germline, CDR1 is MDHEN and CDR2 is SYDVKM. CDR3 length: 15 amino acids. Trimming removed 6 bases at V and 7 bases at J, with 16 bases between. The CDR3 DNA reads as TGTGCCAGCAGCACCCCCGGGGGGCTCAATTCACCCCTCCACTTT. Amino acids: CASSTPGGLNSPLHF.

Remarks on this clone: The sample has other DNA sequences that encode this CDR3 too. V usage is TRBV14 and J usage is TRBJ2-7, with D unresolved. Germline values: CDR1 SGHDN, CDR2 FVKESK. There are 12 residues in the CDR3. Trimming stripped 2 bases from V and 3 bases from J, with 5 bases between. CDR3 sequence: CASSQSSYEQYF. In DNA form, the CDR3 reads TGTGCCAGCAGCCAATCGAGCTACGAGCAGTACTTC. Combining the CDR3 with reference TRBV14 and TRBJ2-7 gives the whole variable domain EAGVTQFPSHSVIEKGQTVTLRCDPISGHDNLYWYRRVMGKEIKFLLHFVKESKQDESGMPNNRFLAERTGGTYSTLKVQPAELEDSGVYFCASSQSSYEQYFGPGTRLTVT.

The chain recombines TRBV5-4 with TRBJ2-7; TRBD2 agrees at 7 bases. The trim removed 0 bases at V and 4 bases at J, leaving 7 bases unmatched. Germline V lookup: CDR1 SGHNT, CDR2 YYREEE (reference sequence). There are 15 residues in the CDR3. DNA for the CDR3: TGTGCCAGCAGCTTGGCCGGAAGCGGGGCATACGAGCAGTACTTC. Residues: CASSLAGSGAYEQYF.

Remarks on this clone: The junction departs from germline at one end; a sequencing error may be responsible. The genes are TRBV28 and TRBJ2-1; D not certain. Germline V gene lookup returns CDR1 MDHEN and CDR2 SYDVKM. There are 11 residues in the CDR3. CDR3: CASSYFGGTLF. Written as DNA, the CDR3 is TGTGCCAGCAGCTACTTCGGTGGTACGCTCTTC.

The rearrangement uses TRBV6-2 or TRBV6-3 and TRBJ1-1; D not certain. V lost 5 bases and J 4 bases, leaving 11 bases between the germline ends. There are 13 residues in the CDR3. Germline CDR1 is MNHEY and CDR2 is SVGEGT. The CDR3 loop is CASSALRSTEAFF. The CDR3 coding sequence is TGTGCCAGCAGTGCCTTAAGGAGCACTGAAGCTTTCTTT.

As DNA, the CDR3 is TGTGCCAGCAGTCCCGATTCTATGTTAAGCTCCTACGAGCAGTACTTC. Its translation: CASSPDSMLSSYEQYF. The chain has TRBV28 and TRBJ2-7; D remains ambiguous. The germline gives CDR1 MDHEN, CDR2 SYDVKM. The V gene lost 5 bases and the J gene lost 0 bases, with 17 bases spanning the gap. The CDR3 consists of 16 residues. The full variable domain, its missing parts supplied by reference TRBV28 and TRBJ2-7, is DVKVTQSSRYLVKRTGEKVFLECVQDMDHENMFWYRQDPGLGLRLIYFSYDVKMKEKGDIPEGYSVSREKKERFSLILESASTNQTSMYLCASSPDSMLSSYEQYFGPGTRLTVT.

This chain joins TRBV6-5 and TRBJ1-2; D is undetermined. Trimming took off 6 bases at V and 6 bases at J, with 14 bases between the two ends. The V gene's germline CDR1 is MNHEY and CDR2 SVGAGI. The length of the CDR3 is 13 residues. Here the CDR3 DNA reads TGTGCCAGCAGCGTGGAGCCCACCGATGGCTACACCTTC. Encoded protein: CASSVEPTDGYTF.

This CDR3 reads CASLGLKGDTQYF. The CDR3 DNA reads TGTGCCAGCTTGGGACTAAAGGGAGATACGCAGTATTTT. The chain uses TRBV2 and TRBJ2-3; 7 bases are a match to TRBD2. Germline CDR1 reads SNHLY; CDR2 reads FYNNEI. The CDR3 spans 13 residues. V gave up 8 bases and J gave up 5 bases; unmatched junction bases: 7.

The chain employs TRBV4-1 and TRBJ2-1; 7 bases are shared with TRBD2. Trimming cost V 0 bases and J 7 bases; bases outside gene matches: 12. The CDR3 consists of 17 residues. CDR1 is MGHRA, CDR2 YSYEKL, per germline. CDR3 in amino acids: CASSQDIPGVRGNEQFF. CDR3 sequence (DNA): TGCGCCAGCAGCCAAGATATCCCGGGGGTGCGGGGGAATGAGCAGTTCTTC.